This T cell receptor beta chain is from a study of blood T cell repertoires in COVID-19 (dated by TCRdb to about 2020). General notes on the study: Samples covering the acute and convalescent phases of COVID-19 were provided by collaborators in the United States, Italy and Spain. The material from the prospective study consisted of cDNA or gDNA derived from T cells, B-cell-depleted T cells, or PBMCs. Deeply sampled blood TCRbeta repertoires from subjects exposed to, actively infected with, or recovered from COVID-19 were included in the dataset. The repertoires were released in a freely available public database intended as a resource for research on the immune response to SARS-CoV-2. Samples were obtained from the ongoing ImmuneRACE study (first 160 participants) and from approximately 1,200 subjects provided by 6 global collaborators. A de-identified subject ID, COVID-19 status, age in years and sex were almost always included in the sample metadata. HLA class I and class II types, where available, came from metadata supplied by the sample provider rather than from assay-based typing.

The collaborating institutions used their own protocols to collect whole blood in K2EDTA tubes. For TCRbeta analysis, collaborators shipped samples in one of three forms: frozen whole blood, isolated PBMCs, or DNA extracted from either of those sample types. Clipping removes 6 bases from V and 10 bases from J, with 7 as the unmatched junction base count. The CDR3 sequence holds 12 residues, the cysteine and phenylalanine included. The CDR3 DNA has 36 bases and is translated from base 1. TCRbeta CDR3 regions were amplified from genomic DNA by means of the immunoSEQ Assay, a bias-controlled multiplex PCR. The original pipeline was this. The number of nucleated cells in each sample was estimated from the amplification of reference gene primers within the assay. To quantify the absolute abundance of each unique TCRbeta CDR3 rearrangement, sequence reads were collapsed and filtered. For each sample, productive Simpson clonality was calculated as the square root of Simpson's diversity index over productive rearrangements. The clones in this table, taken by TCRdb from immuneACCESS, are in-frame only. Not every clone is retained; where verified, under half of the shortfall comes from an unresolved V gene, and the cause of the rest is unknown. That table supplies the V and J calls and clone size; D and trimming were determined from the DNA. This sample comprises under 40,000 clones, 90% of them detected only once. Of the sample, about 1.6% falls within the top ten clones.

Study-wide findings and limitations: How much clinical and demographic metadata was included differed by source and by participant, and the metadata was provided uncurated.

For this clone: Its antigen remains undetermined. No quality values exist for individual bases; no much larger clone is one base distant.

This TCR was recovered from a man in his sixties with active COVID-19. Sequenced input: peripheral blood. The chain is assembled from TRBV12-3 or TRBV12-4 and TRBJ1-1; TRBD1 fits 8 bases in the junction. The bases are TGTGCCAGCAGGGACAGGGTAATTGGAGCTTTCTTT. Its coded protein is CASRDRVIGAFF.